This TCR beta chain was found in a study of memory CD4+ T cells and cytomegalovirus serostatus. Using immunoSEQ multiplex PCR, the repertoire was profiled, and TCRdb retains in-frame clones only, with some absent. This table has approximately 50,000 clones, roughly 77% appearing once. Single viable CD3+CD4+CD8-CD45RO+ cells were sorted as the memory CD4+ T cells. Study-wide results and limits: The CMV-associated TCR signature appears largely within the CD4+ memory repertoire.

As regards this clone: Its matching antigen is unknown.

Germline loops: CDR1 SGHNT, CDR2 YYREEE (reference sequence). J was trimmed by 6 bases and V by 2 bases; bases with no gene match: 7. This CDR3 comprises 15 residues. Input material: memory CD4+ T cells from blood. V is TRBV5-4 and J is TRBJ2-3; the match to TRBD2 covers 9 bases. The sequence was obtained from an adult in good health and CMV-seropositive. CDR3 nucleotide sequence: TGTGCCAGCAGCTTAGCGGGACTAGCATATGATACGCAGTATTTT. Residues: CASSLAGLAYDTQYF.